This TCR beta chain was profiled in a study of cytomegalovirus exposure and HLA in healthy donors. General study points: Reportedly, TCR beta sequences accurately predicted HLA-A and HLA-B alleles in most subjects.

This clone was observed a single time. Its antigen is unknown. The ends were cut back, 7 bases at V and 4 bases at J, with 13 bases in the middle. The length of the CDR3 is 13 residues. Looked up from germline, CDR1 is GTSNPN and CDR2 is SVGIG (reference sequence). Researchers ran the PCR with 60 Vbeta and 13 Jbeta primers. The repertoire was sequenced with immunoSEQ multiplex PCR; TCRdb's copy has only in-frame clones and lacks some. The sample holds roughly 180,000 clones, around 78% seen once. The chain links TRBV30 to TRBJ1-4, with D maybe TRBD1 (5 bases). Sequenced material: PBMCs. The receptor comes from a man younger than 35 in good health and CMV-seronegative. In DNA form, the CDR3 reads TGTGCCTCAATCGGGGGGAATAATGAAAAACTGTTTTTT. Its protein product is CASIGGNNEKLFF.